This record concerns one TCR beta chain sequence. The sample is drawn from a study of blood T cell repertoires in COVID-19. For the study at large: COVID-19 samples, acute and convalescent, were from the United States, Italy and Spain. T cells, B-cell-depleted T cells, or PBMCs provided the cDNA or gDNA that served as material.

Germline CDR1 is MNHNS and CDR2 is SASEGT. The CDR3 sequence is 17 residues long. V was pared by 4 bases and J by 3 bases, with 12 bases of the junction left unmatched. Under the authors' procedure: Counts of nucleated cells, estimated from reference gene primer amplification, were obtained. Assay used: immunoSEQ multiplex PCR; TCRdb lists only in-frame clones, some missing. That table furnishes V, J and clone size, whereas the DNA furnished D and trimming. This sample yields 20,000 to 25,000 clones, of which less than 75% are seen a single time; less than 20% belongs to the top ten. Specimen: peripheral blood. The sequence came from a human donor in a cohort sampled during active or convalescent COVID-19. The chain links TRBV6-1 to TRBJ2-5; 9 bases are shared with TRBD1. The CDR3 coding sequence is TGTGCCAGCAGTGGACTAAGATACAGGGGGCAGGAAGAGACCCAGTACTTC. Its translation is CASSGLRYRGQEETQYF.